The clone carrying this T cell receptor beta chain was counted a few times. The target antigen is unknown. TCRdb itself ran the 5' RACE reads through MiXCR, one entry per CDR3 protein. The sample holds 75,000 to 95,000 distinct CDR3 sequences, roughly 9% seen once. V gave up 6 bases and J gave up 2 bases, with 8 bases separating them. There are 14 residues in the CDR3. Germline CDR1 MNHEY, CDR2 SMNVEV (reference sequence). The sample is drawn from a study of CD8 T cells in ankylosing spondylitis. General study findings and limits: Among TCR beta sequences, a motif of eight highly homologous variants appeared characteristic of ankylosing spondylitis blood.

The sample was blood, either unsorted or a sorted T cell fraction (not recorded which). The TCR comes from a male donor with ankylosing spondylitis. The chain joins TRBV27 to TRBJ1-6; D may be TRBD1 (5 bases). The CDR3 DNA is TGTGCCAGCAGATTGGGGGCCTATAATTCACCCCTCCACTTT. This encodes CASRLGAYNSPLHF.